The rows below give T cell receptor beta chains drawn from one sample of a study of blood T cell repertoires in COVID-19. TCRdb's table, derived via immunoSEQ multiplex PCR, lists solely in-frame clones and lacks some. This table has some 130,000 clones, 70% to 90% appearing once. Sample: peripheral blood. These receptors were taken from a human donor in a cohort sampled during active COVID-19. Each CDR3 is given with its conserved first and last residue. D genes are given only for firm matches. The size of a clone is reported for some rows only, either as once, few or many, or as a class for expanded clones.

v_gene	d_gene	j_gene	abundance	CDR3aa	CDR3nt
TRBV30	TRBD2	TRBJ2-7	NA	CAWWRPGLEVQYF	TGTGCCTGGTGGCGACCGGGACTAGAGGTGCAGTACTTC
TRBV13	TRBD2	TRBJ2-3	once	CASSLGTSGGHRDTQYF	TGTGCCAGCAGCTTAGGGACTAGCGGGGGTCATAGAGATACGCAGTATTTT
TRBV6-2/TRBV6-3	NA	TRBJ1-4	NA	CASSPRTVSGSEKLFF	TGTGCCAGCAGCCCGCGGACAGTCTCTGGGAGTGAAAAACTGTTTTTT
TRBV5-1	TRBD1	TRBJ2-7	NA	CASSARQGFYEQYF	TGCGCCAGCAGCGCCCGACAGGGTTTCTACGAGCAGTACTTC
TRBV7-2	TRBD1	TRBJ1-2	NA	CASSLLPGTGVYGYTF	TGTGCCAGCAGCCTCCTTCCCGGGACAGGGGTCTATGGCTACACCTTC
TRBV7-9	NA	TRBJ1-1	NA	CASSQGQLNTEAFF	TGTGCCAGCAGCCAAGGACAATTGAACACTGAAGCTTTCTTT
TRBV19	NA	TRBJ1-3	NA	CASTRGGRGNTIYF	TGTGCCAGCACTAGGGGGGGACGTGGAAACACCATATATTTT
TRBV2	TRBD2	TRBJ2-1	NA	CASSVKTSGVGEQFF	TGTGCCAGCAGTGTTAAGACTAGCGGGGTGGGTGAGCAGTTCTTC
TRBV19	TRBD2	TRBJ2-7	few	CASMGGGSYEQYF	TGTGCCAGTATGGGCGGGGGGTCCTACGAGCAGTACTTC
TRBV5-4	NA	TRBJ2-7	NA	CASSFTGTYEQYF	TGTGCCAGCAGCTTTACAGGGACCTACGAGCAGTACTTC
TRBV5-1	NA	TRBJ1-1	NA	CASSLQVGTEAFF	TGCGCCAGCAGCTTACAGGTGGGCACTGAAGCTTTCTTT
TRBV3-1/TRBV3-2	NA	TRBJ1-2	NA	CASSQGGGYTF	TGTGCCAGCAGCCAAGGAGGTGGCTACACCTTC
TRBV7-8	NA	TRBJ2-3	NA	CASSPDPGDTDTQYF	TGTGCCAGCAGCCCTGATCCGGGGGACACAGATACGCAGTATTTT
TRBV2	TRBD1	TRBJ1-2	NA	CANTYRGANYGYTF	TGTGCCAACACTTACAGGGGGGCCAACTATGGCTACACCTTC
TRBV19	NA	TRBJ2-3	NA	CASSIGVRGTTDTQYF	TGTGCCAGTAGTATAGGGGTGAGGGGGACAACAGATACGCAGTATTTT
TRBV19	NA	TRBJ1-4	few	CASSILGRSEKLFF	TGTGCCAGTAGTATCCTCGGTCGGAGTGAAAAACTGTTTTTT
TRBV19	NA	TRBJ1-5	few	CASSIGKGVKSNQPQHF	TGTGCCAGTAGTATAGGGAAAGGGGTCAAGAGCAATCAGCCCCAGCATTTT
TRBV5-1	TRBD1	TRBJ2-6	NA	CASSGQGAGANVLTF	TGCGCCAGCAGCGGACAGGGGGCTGGGGCCAACGTCCTGACTTTC
TRBV9	NA	TRBJ2-5	NA	CASSGSAGTLRQTQYF	TGTGCCAGCAGCGGATCGGCGGGAACCCTCCGACAGACCCAGTACTTC
TRBV5-1	NA	TRBJ2-7	NA	CASSLGVRGDEQYF	TGCGCCAGCAGCTTGGGGGTTCGCGGGGACGAGCAGTACTTC
TRBV2	NA	TRBJ1-4	NA	CASSELPTGEKLFF	TGTGCCAGCAGTGAGTTGCCAACAGGGGAAAAACTGTTTTTT
TRBV3-1/TRBV3-2	TRBD1	TRBJ2-7	NA	CASSQGQGFDEQYF	TGTGCCAGCAGCCAGGGACAGGGCTTCGACGAGCAGTACTTC
TRBV5-4	NA	TRBJ1-2	once	CASSFVGDYGYTF	TGTGCCAGCAGCTTCGTGGGAGACTATGGCTACACCTTC
TRBV11-2	NA	TRBJ2-5	NA	CASSLVGGPETQYF	TGTGCCAGCAGCTTAGTAGGTGGGCCGGAGACCCAGTACTTC